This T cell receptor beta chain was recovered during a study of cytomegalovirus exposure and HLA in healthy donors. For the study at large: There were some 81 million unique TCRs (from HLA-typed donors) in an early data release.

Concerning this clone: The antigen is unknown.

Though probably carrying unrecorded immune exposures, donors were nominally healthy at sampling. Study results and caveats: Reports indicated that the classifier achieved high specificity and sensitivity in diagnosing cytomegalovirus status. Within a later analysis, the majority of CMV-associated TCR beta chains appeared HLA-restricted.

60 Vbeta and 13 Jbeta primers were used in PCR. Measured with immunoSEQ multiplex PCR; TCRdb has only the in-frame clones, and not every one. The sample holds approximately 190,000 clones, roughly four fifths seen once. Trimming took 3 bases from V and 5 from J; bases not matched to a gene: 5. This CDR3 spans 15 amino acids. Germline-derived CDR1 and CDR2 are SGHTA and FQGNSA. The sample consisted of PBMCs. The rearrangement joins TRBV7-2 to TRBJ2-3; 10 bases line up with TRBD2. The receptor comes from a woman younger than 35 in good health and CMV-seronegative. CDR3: CASSFSGRAGDTQYF. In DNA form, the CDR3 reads TGTGCCAGCAGCTTCAGCGGGAGGGCGGGAGATACGCAGTATTTT.